A selection of T cell receptor beta chains follows, all from one sample in a study of cytomegalovirus exposure and HLA in healthy donors. Only in-frame clones appear in the TCRdb table, and some are missing; sequencing was by immunoSEQ multiplex PCR. The sample carries 85,000 to 100,000 clones, 64% recorded once. Source material: PBMCs. These receptors were taken from a man in his fifties or sixties in good health and CMV-seronegative. Each CDR3 is given with its conserved first and last residue. Fields, in order: CDR3 DNA, CDR3 protein, D gene, clone size, V gene, J gene. A D gene is named only where the DNA matches it firmly. Size values are once, few and many counts, or a class for expanded clones, and some rows have none.

CDR3 DNA: TGTGCCAGTAGTATAGAGTCCCTTAGCAATCAGCCCCAGCATTTT
CDR3 protein: CASSIESLSNQPQHF
D gene: NA
clone size: NA
V gene: TRBV19
J gene: TRBJ1-5

CDR3 DNA: TGTGCCAGCAGCTTGTTTAACTCTGGAAACACCATATATTTT
CDR3 protein: CASSLFNSGNTIYF
D gene: NA
clone size: once
V gene: TRBV5-6
J gene: TRBJ1-3

CDR3 DNA: TGTGCCAGCAGCTTGGGGCAGGCTAACACTGAAGCTTTCTTT
CDR3 protein: CASSLGQANTEAFF
D gene: NA
clone size: NA
V gene: TRBV5-4
J gene: TRBJ1-1

CDR3 DNA: TGTGCCAGCAGCGAACGGGAGGGCGCTACGCAGTATTTT
CDR3 protein: CASSEREGATQYF
D gene: TRBD2
clone size: NA
V gene: TRBV7-3
J gene: TRBJ2-3

CDR3 DNA: TGTGCCAGCAGCTTGGCCGGACTAGCGGGATCCTACGAGCAGTACTTC
CDR3 protein: CASSLAGLAGSYEQYF
D gene: TRBD2
clone size: NA
V gene: TRBV5-4
J gene: TRBJ2-7

CDR3 DNA: TGCGCCAGCAGCATACTAGCGGGGATCCCAGATACGCAGTATTTT
CDR3 protein: CASSILAGIPDTQYF
D gene: TRBD2
clone size: NA
V gene: TRBV5-1
J gene: TRBJ2-3

CDR3 DNA: TGTGCCACAACCCGGGAGGGCCCATACAATGAGCAGTTCTTC
CDR3 protein: CATTREGPYNEQFF
D gene: TRBD2
clone size: NA
V gene: TRBV6-5
J gene: TRBJ2-1

CDR3 DNA: TGTGCCAGCAGGCTGACAGGCTCCCTGGGGTCTCAGCCCCAGCATTTT
CDR3 protein: CASRLTGSLGSQPQHF
D gene: NA
clone size: few
V gene: TRBV28
J gene: TRBJ1-5

CDR3 DNA: TGTGCCAGCAGCTTGACAGGCCCTAAGCTAGGGGTTTTT
CDR3 protein: CASSLTGPKLGVF
D gene: NA
clone size: NA
V gene: TRBV28
J gene: TRBJ1-4

CDR3 DNA: TGTGCCAGCACCCCAGGGACAAGGCAGTATTTT
CDR3 protein: CASTPGTRQYF
D gene: NA
clone size: few
V gene: TRBV6-6
J gene: TRBJ2-3

CDR3 DNA: TGTGCCAGCAGCTTAGGCGGGACTAGCGGGAGTGATACGCAGTATTTT
CDR3 protein: CASSLGGTSGSDTQYF
D gene: TRBD2
clone size: NA
V gene: TRBV11-3
J gene: TRBJ2-3

CDR3 DNA: TGCGCCAGCAGCGTCCTTAGCACAGATACGCAGTATTTT
CDR3 protein: CASSVLSTDTQYF
D gene: NA
clone size: NA
V gene: TRBV5-1
J gene: TRBJ2-3

CDR3 DNA: TGTGCCAGCAGTGAAAAGCTCGCGGGGACCAATGAAAAACTGTTTTTT
CDR3 protein: CASSEKLAGTNEKLFF
D gene: NA
clone size: few
V gene: TRBV2
J gene: TRBJ1-4

CDR3 DNA: TGTGCCAGCAGTGAGGTGGGACAGTATGGCTACACCTTC
CDR3 protein: CASSEVGQYGYTF
D gene: TRBD1
clone size: few
V gene: TRBV6-1
J gene: TRBJ1-2

CDR3 DNA: TGCGCCAGCAGTGGAACGGGAGGGACCGGGGAGCTGTTTTTT
CDR3 protein: CASSGTGGTGELFF
D gene: TRBD2
clone size: NA
V gene: TRBV10-1
J gene: TRBJ2-2

CDR3 DNA: TGTGCCAGCAGTTTTGGCAGGGGCAGCGCACGGGAAAAACTGTTTTTT
CDR3 protein: CASSFGRGSAREKLFF
D gene: NA
clone size: NA
V gene: TRBV28
J gene: TRBJ1-4

CDR3 DNA: TGTGCCAGCAGCTTGGACTACACAGATACGCAGTATTTT
CDR3 protein: CASSLDYTDTQYF
D gene: NA
clone size: NA
V gene: TRBV7-3
J gene: TRBJ2-3

CDR3 DNA: TGTGCCAGCAGCTCCCAGCGGCCCTACGAGCAGTACTTC
CDR3 protein: CASSSQRPYEQYF
D gene: NA
clone size: NA
V gene: TRBV7-9
J gene: TRBJ2-7

CDR3 DNA: TGTGCCACCAGCAGAGACCCCGAGGGCTACACCTTC
CDR3 protein: CATSRDPEGYTF
D gene: NA
clone size: NA
V gene: TRBV15
J gene: TRBJ1-2

CDR3 DNA: TGTGCCAGCAGCCAAGATGTCACTAGCGGGAGAGAGACCCAGTACTTC
CDR3 protein: CASSQDVTSGRETQYF
D gene: TRBD2
clone size: NA
V gene: TRBV4-2
J gene: TRBJ2-5

CDR3 DNA: TGTGCCAGCAGCGGAGGGGGCTGGACAGATACGCAGTATTTT
CDR3 protein: CASSGGGWTDTQYF
D gene: TRBD1
clone size: NA
V gene: TRBV9
J gene: TRBJ2-3

CDR3 DNA: TGTGCCAGCAGCGGACAGACAAACTATGGCTACACCTTC
CDR3 protein: CASSGQTNYGYTF
D gene: NA
clone size: many
V gene: TRBV11-3
J gene: TRBJ1-2

CDR3 DNA: TGTGCCAGCAGCCCCTCGACAGGGTCGAATTCACCCCTCCACTTT
CDR3 protein: CASSPSTGSNSPLHF
D gene: TRBD1
clone size: NA
V gene: TRBV11-2
J gene: TRBJ1-6

CDR3 DNA: TGTGCCAGCAACCAATTACAGGGTCTCCCCCCCGGCGAGCAGTACTTC
CDR3 protein: CASNQLQGLPPGEQYF
D gene: NA
clone size: NA
V gene: TRBV6-6
J gene: TRBJ2-7

CDR3 DNA: TGTGCCAGCAGCCCTCATGCGGGAAACACCATATATTTT
CDR3 protein: CASSPHAGNTIYF
D gene: NA
clone size: few
V gene: TRBV11-2
J gene: TRBJ1-3

CDR3 DNA: TGTGCCAGCAGTCCGCTGACAGATTCGAACACCGGGGAGCTGTTTTTT
CDR3 protein: CASSPLTDSNTGELFF
D gene: NA
clone size: few
V gene: TRBV28
J gene: TRBJ2-2

CDR3 DNA: TGTGCCAGCAGCCCCTGGCTAGCTGAGCAGTTCTTC
CDR3 protein: CASSPWLAEQFF
D gene: NA
clone size: few
V gene: TRBV7-2
J gene: TRBJ2-1

CDR3 DNA: TGTTCCAGCCTTCCGGGACAGGGTATAACAGATACGCAGTATTTT
CDR3 protein: CSSLPGQGITDTQYF
D gene: TRBD1
clone size: NA
V gene: TRBV7-9
J gene: TRBJ2-3

CDR3 DNA: TGTGCCAGTAGCAATAGGGAGGGACGCGAGCAGTACTTC
CDR3 protein: CASSNREGREQYF
D gene: TRBD2
clone size: few
V gene: TRBV19
J gene: TRBJ2-7

CDR3 DNA: TGTGCCTGGAGTACCCAGGGAGGCACCTACGAGCAGTACTTC
CDR3 protein: CAWSTQGGTYEQYF
D gene: NA
clone size: NA
V gene: TRBV30
J gene: TRBJ2-7

CDR3 DNA: TGTGCCAGCAGTTCCCTCGGGGGGGCCTTAGGCACAGATACGCAGTATTTT
CDR3 protein: CASSSLGGALGTDTQYF
D gene: TRBD2
clone size: NA
V gene: TRBV9
J gene: TRBJ2-3

CDR3 DNA: TGTGCCAGCTCACCAAAGACAGGCCAGGAGACCCAGTACTTC
CDR3 protein: CASSPKTGQETQYF
D gene: NA
clone size: NA
V gene: TRBV18
J gene: TRBJ2-5

CDR3 DNA: TGTGCCAGCAGCGCCCAGGGGGCGGGCGGGGAGCTGTTTTTT
CDR3 protein: CASSAQGAGGELFF
D gene: TRBD1
clone size: once
V gene: TRBV9
J gene: TRBJ2-2

CDR3 DNA: TGTGCCAGCATACATAGGGGATATGGCTACACCTTC
CDR3 protein: CASIHRGYGYTF
D gene: NA
clone size: NA
V gene: TRBV6-1
J gene: TRBJ1-2

CDR3 DNA: TGTGCTAGTGGTTTGGTGGAGGGGGCTTTATCCTACAATGAGCAGTTCTTC
CDR3 protein: CASGLVEGALSYNEQFF
D gene: NA
clone size: NA
V gene: TRBV12-5
J gene: TRBJ2-1

CDR3 DNA: TGCGCCAGCAGTATTATGCCAGGGGCAACAGATACGCAGTATTTT
CDR3 protein: CASSIMPGATDTQYF
D gene: NA
clone size: NA
V gene: TRBV5-1
J gene: TRBJ2-3

CDR3 DNA: TGTGCCAGCAGCTTAATTAACAGGGTGGGGGAGCTGTTTTTT
CDR3 protein: CASSLINRVGELFF
D gene: NA
clone size: NA
V gene: TRBV11-2
J gene: TRBJ2-2

CDR3 DNA: TGCAGCGTTGATCGGTCCACTGAAGCTTTCTTT
CDR3 protein: CSVDRSTEAFF
D gene: NA
clone size: NA
V gene: TRBV29-1
J gene: TRBJ1-1

CDR3 DNA: TGTGCCAGCTTCGCAGGTACAGATACGCAGTATTTT
CDR3 protein: CASFAGTDTQYF
D gene: NA
clone size: NA
V gene: TRBV18
J gene: TRBJ2-3

CDR3 DNA: TGTGCCTGGAGTGTAGGACAGGGTTTCTCTGGGGCCAACGTCCTGACTTTC
CDR3 protein: CAWSVGQGFSGANVLTF
D gene: TRBD1
clone size: NA
V gene: TRBV30
J gene: TRBJ2-6

CDR3 DNA: TGTGCCAGCAGCTTTAGAGGGACCTACAATGAGCAGTTCTTC
CDR3 protein: CASSFRGTYNEQFF
D gene: NA
clone size: few
V gene: TRBV11-2
J gene: TRBJ2-1

CDR3 DNA: TGTGCCAGCAGGCCGGACAGACTCACAGATACGCAGTATTTT
CDR3 protein: CASRPDRLTDTQYF
D gene: NA
clone size: NA
V gene: TRBV6-1
J gene: TRBJ2-3

CDR3 DNA: TGCGCCAGCAGCTTGAGTCTAGCGCAATACAATGAGCAGTTCTTC
CDR3 protein: CASSLSLAQYNEQFF
D gene: NA
clone size: NA
V gene: TRBV5-1
J gene: TRBJ2-1

CDR3 DNA: TGCGCCAGCAGTGTCGCCGAGGGAACAGAGACCCAGTACTTC
CDR3 protein: CASSVAEGTETQYF
D gene: NA
clone size: few
V gene: TRBV10-2
J gene: TRBJ2-5